The clone carrying this T cell receptor beta chain has more than one count but fewer than ten. The antigen is undetermined. The data were produced by immunoSEQ multiplex PCR, yet TCRdb's version contains in-frame clones alone and is incomplete. In the table there are 70,000 or so clones, roughly four fifths of which are singletons. This sample was taken from a study of T cell responses to AZD1222 COVID-19 vaccine. Trimming stripped 0 bases from V and 4 bases from J, with 10 bases between. The CDR3 consists of 14 residues. From germline, CDR1 is SGHRS and CDR2 YFSETQ. General study findings and limits: Repertoires were obtained solely post-peak T cell response.

This specimen consisted of peripheral blood, obtained 28 days after the second AZD1222 dose. The clonotype comes from an adult who received the AZD1222 COVID-19 vaccine. The chain has TRBV5-1 and TRBJ1-2, with a possible D match to TRBD1 (6 bases). CDR3 sequence (DNA): TGCGCCAGCAGCTTGGCCACAGGGTCCTATGGCTACACCTTC. It translates to CASSLATGSYGYTF.